What follows are 20 T cell receptor beta chains derived from one specimen sequenced in a study of blood T cells in healthy people across ages. For the second PCR, which ran for about 7 to 11 cycles, a sample-barcoded 5' primer and a J-beta primer mix were used. TCRdb reprocessed the 5' RACE reads with MiXCR, giving one entry per CDR3 protein. This table has about 640,000 distinct CDR3 sequences, 58% appearing once. Sequencing was done on a sample of blood. These receptors originate from a man in his sixties in good health.

The chain carries TRBV18 and TRBJ1-6, with 8 bases identical to TRBD1. The CDR3 length is 14 residues. Germline V gene data show CDR1 as KGHSH and CDR2 as LQKENI. J lost 6 bases, V lost 9 bases, and 7 bases had no gene match. CDR3 loop: CASRKDRGNSPLHF. The CDR3 nucleotides read TGTGCCAGTAGAAAAGACAGGGGTAATTCACCCCTCCACTTT.

A few counts support this clonotype. The rearrangement links TRBV7-8 to TRBJ2-5, with D perhaps matching TRBD1 or TRBD2 (5 bases each). The J call could be wrong; TRBJ2-7 is a better fit for the DNA end. Germline V gives CDR1 SGHVS, CDR2 FQNEAQ. The CDR3 runs to 14 residues. CDR3 in DNA: TGTGCCAGCAGCTTAGGGGACCGGGGCGGCGAGCAGTACTTC. As protein: CASSLGDRGGEQYF.

This clonotype was found a few times. The chain recombines TRBV19 with TRBJ1-1; D remains unclear. The CDR3 totals 14 residues. The V gene's germline CDR1 is LNHDA and CDR2 SQIVND (reference sequence). Between the trimmed V and J ends, which lost 5 bases and 1 base, there was a span of 11 bases. DNA for the CDR3: TGTGCCAGTAGTCCCCGAACGGAGAACACTGAAGCTTTCTTT. This encodes CASSPRTENTEAFF.

The chain recombines TRBV15 with TRBJ2-5; 7 nucleotides line up with TRBD2. The J call is uncertain, as TRBJ2-7 better fits the DNA end. CDR3 size: 15 residues. The germline gives CDR1 LNHNV, CDR2 YYDKDF (reference sequence). This chain's CDR3 is CATSRDPVSGYEQYF. CDR3 DNA: TGTGCCACCAGCAGAGATCCCGTTAGCGGGTACGAGCAGTACTTC.

J is TRBJ2-1 and V is TRBV3-1; 7 bases align to TRBD1. V shed 0 bases, J shed 13 bases, and the junction held 6 bases outside the gene matches. The CDR3 has 13 amino acids. Germline CDR1 and CDR2: LGHDT and YNNKEL (reference sequence). In nucleotides, the CDR3 is TGTGCCAGCAGCCAAGAAAGGGGGCGGACTCAGTTCTTC. Translation: CASSQERGRTQFF.

CDR3 nucleotide sequence: TGTGCCAGCTCGCCGCGGCTGGGGGCCCAAGAGACCCAGTACTTC. Encoded protein: CASSPRLGAQETQYF. This chain links TRBV18 with TRBJ2-5; D may be TRBD1 (6 bases). Germline V gene lookup returns CDR1 KGHSH and CDR2 LQKENI. The V gene lost 6 bases and the J gene lost 1 base, with 15 bases spanning the gap. The CDR3 consists of 15 residues.

As for this clonotype: This sequence may be a read error, since a much larger clone differs from it by one base. This chain links TRBV7-9 with TRBJ1-6, with 8 bases fitting TRBD1. The CDR3 totals 15 residues. Germline V gene lookup returns CDR1 SEHNR and CDR2 FQNEAQ (reference sequence). The CDR3 region is CASSSGQGRNSPPHF. The CDR3 bases are TGTGCCAGCAGCTCCGGACAGGGTCGTAATTCACCCCCCCACTTT.

The chain is built from TRBV20-1 and TRBJ2-1; D may be TRBD2 (6 bases). The V end was cut by 3 bases, the J end by 13 bases, with 16 bases between. Germline values: CDR1 DFQATT, CDR2 SNEGSKA (reference sequence). The CDR3 runs 12 residues. The CDR3: CSASEAGTSQFF. CDR3 nucleotides: TGCAGTGCTAGCGAAGCGGGTACATCTCAGTTCTTC.

As DNA, the CDR3 is TGTGCCAGCAGCCGATTACAGGGAGATAAAGAAAAACTGTTTTTT. It codes for CASSRLQGDKEKLFF. The rearrangement links TRBV11-2 to TRBJ1-4; possible D gene TRBD1, 6 bases. Germline V gene sequence: CDR1 SGHAT, CDR2 FQNNGV. The ends were cut back, 5 bases at V and 8 bases at J, with 18 bases in the middle. The CDR3 runs to 15 residues.

This clonotype has more than one count but fewer than ten. The chain is built from TRBV6-2 or TRBV6-3 and TRBJ2-3, with 8 positions matching TRBD1. The CDR3 totals 14 residues. Germline loops: CDR1 MNHEY, CDR2 SVGEGT. Germline trimming cut 2 bases from V and 6 bases from J; bases unmatched to any gene: 4. The CDR3 sequence is CASSYPRGRDTQYF. CDR3 nucleotides: TGTGCCAGCAGTTACCCCAGGGGGCGGGATACGCAGTATTTT.

The table lists this clonotype with a few counts. The genes are TRBV28 and TRBJ2-7; D is perhaps TRBD1 (6 bases). The CDR3 loop spans 13 amino acids. Trimming pared 6 bases from V and 1 base from J, leaving 10 bases between. Germline loops: CDR1 MDHEN, CDR2 SYDVKM. The CDR3 sequence: CASRAQGSYEQYF. CDR3 DNA sequence: TGTGCCAGCAGGGCGCAGGGGTCCTACGAGCAGTACTTC.

This chain connects TRBV3-1 to TRBJ2-7, with 9 bases fitting TRBD1. The germline CDR1 and CDR2 sequences are LGHDT and YNNKEL (reference sequence). V was clipped by 0 bases and J by 7 bases; unmatched bases: 4. This CDR3 has 14 amino acids. The CDR3 loop reads CASSQDRTGAEQYF. The CDR3 DNA reads as TGTGCCAGCAGCCAAGACAGGACAGGGGCAGAGCAGTACTTC.

This chain connects TRBV5-1 to TRBJ2-3; perhaps D is TRBD1 or TRBD2 (5 bases each). Germline V gene sequence: CDR1 SGHRS, CDR2 YFSETQ. Trimming shortened V by 4 bases and J by 2 bases, and 17 bases separated the two germline ends. The CDR3 is 16 amino acids. Here the CDR3 DNA reads TGCGCCAGCAGCCCAACGGGGCCAAGCAACACAGATACGCAGTATTTT. It encodes CASSPTGPSNTDTQYF.

The chain carries TRBV3-1 and TRBJ1-1; TRBD1 matches at 8 bases. This CDR3 has 14 residues. Germline CDR1 LGHDT, CDR2 YNNKEL (reference sequence). J gave up 5 bases and V 1 base, and 3 bases lay outside the gene matches. The CDR3 region is CASSQADRATEAFF. The CDR3 nucleotides read TGTGCCAGCAGCCAAGCGGACAGGGCTACTGAAGCTTTCTTT.

This chain links TRBV19 with TRBJ2-7, with 8 positions matching TRBD1. The assigned J gene may be wrong: the sequence end matches TRBJ2-5 better. Per the germline V gene, CDR1 is LNHDA and CDR2 is SQIVND (reference sequence). The CDR3 consists of 14 residues. The CDR3 DNA reads as TGTGCCAGTAGGCGGACAGGGCATGGAGAGACCCAGTACTTC. Protein product: CASRRTGHGETQYF.

J is TRBJ1-2 and V is TRBV9, with unresolved D. The germline gives CDR1 SGDLS, CDR2 YYNGEE. The CDR3 runs to 13 residues. V gave up 0 bases and J gave up 8 bases, with 11 bases separating them. CDR3 amino acids: CASSVGSAAGYTF. Here the CDR3 DNA reads TGTGCCAGCAGCGTAGGGTCCGCCGCGGGCTACACCTTC. Complete variable domain (other parts from reference TRBV9 and TRBJ1-2): DSGVTQTPKHLITATGQRVTLRCSPRSGDLSVYWYQQSLDQGLQFLIQYYNGEERAKGNILERFSAQQFPDLHSELNLSSLELGDSALYFCASSVGSAAGYTFGSGTRLTVV.

This clonotype occurred a few times. The chain links TRBV7-9 to TRBJ2-7; tentative D call: TRBD1 (5 bases). In germline, CDR1 is SEHNR, CDR2 FQNEAQ (reference sequence). This CDR3 is 15 amino acids long. Trimming removed 5 bases from V and 5 bases from J, with 19 bases in between. The CDR3 loop reads CASSRGPGQGHEQYF. The CDR3 coding sequence is TGTGCCAGCAGCCGAGGACCTGGGCAGGGCCACGAGCAGTACTTC. The whole variable domain, remainder taken from reference TRBV7-9 and TRBJ2-7, is DTGVSQNPRHKITKRGQNVTFRCDPISEHNRLYWYRQTLGQGPEFLTYFQNEAQLEKSRLLSDRFSAERPKGSFSTLEIQRTEQGDSAMYLCASSRGPGQGHEQYFGPGTRLTVT.

With regard to this clonotype: Compared with germline, one end of the junction differs, possibly owing to a read error. This sequence joins TRBV20-1 and TRBJ2-1; TRBD1 matches 8 bases. This CDR3 has 14 amino acids. The germline CDR1 and CDR2 sequences are DFQATT and SNEGSKA (reference sequence). CDR3 coding DNA: TGCAGTGCTAACCCAGGGGGCCCTTACAATGACCAGTTCTTC. Its protein is CSANPGGPYNDQFF.

The gene calls are TRBV4-2 and TRBJ1-2, with D possibly TRBD1 on 6 matching bases. This CDR3 has 16 residues. The germline V and J ends were trimmed by 0 bases and 4 bases, with 15 bases remaining between them. Germline CDR1 LGHNA, CDR2 YNFKEQ. The CDR3 protein is CASSQDNGGRIYGYTF. CDR3 DNA: TGTGCCAGCAGCCAAGATAATGGGGGGCGGATCTATGGCTACACCTTC.

This clonotype appeared a few times. This sequence joins TRBV5-1 and TRBJ2-1, with 7 bases aligning to TRBD1. This CDR3 has 15 residues. V dropped 4 bases and J dropped 6; count of bases not matched to a gene: 10. Germline V lookup: CDR1 SGHRS, CDR2 YFSETQ. CDR3 sequence reads: CASSRDSSRPNEQFF. In DNA form, the CDR3 reads TGCGCCAGCAGCAGGGACAGCTCCCGGCCCAATGAGCAGTTCTTC.